One and the same sample provided the 31 T cell receptor beta chains below, sequenced in a study of blood T cell repertoires in COVID-19. Data came from immunoSEQ multiplex PCR; TCRdb stores just in-frame clones and leaves some out. This table holds some 35,000 clones, around 80% found once. The specimen sequenced was peripheral blood. These receptors were obtained from an older man with acute or convalescent COVID-19.

The CDR3 is CAAGAGSLYGYTF. DNA for the CDR3: TGTGCCGCAGGGGCCGGGTCTCTTTATGGCTACACCTTC. The genes are TRBV27 and TRBJ1-2, with D perhaps TRBD1 (6 bases). Germline CDR1 and CDR2: MNHEY and SMNVEV (reference sequence). The CDR3 consists of 13 residues. The V gene lost 11 bases and the J gene lost 5 bases, with 18 bases spanning the gap.

The genes are TRBV6-2 or TRBV6-3 and TRBJ1-5; 8 positions agree with TRBD1. J gave up 7 bases and V 5 bases, and 10 bases lay outside the gene matches. The CDR3 totals 15 residues. Germline lookup yields CDR1 MNHEY and CDR2 SVGEGT. Written as DNA, the CDR3 is TGTGCCAGCAGTCCCCGGACAGGGATTATCCAGCCCCAGCATTTT. Its protein is CASSPRTGIIQPQHF.

The J gene is TRBJ2-3, the V gene TRBV4-3; D remains ambiguous. The V end lost 0 bases, the J end lost 0 bases, and 13 bases lay between the germline ends. This CDR3 comprises 17 residues. The V gene's germline CDR1 is LGHNA and CDR2 YSLEER. The CDR3 sequence is CASSQDPPTTSTDTQYF. The DNA for the CDR3 is TGCGCCAGCAGCCAAGACCCACCAACCACTAGCACAGATACGCAGTATTTT.

This CDR3 reads CASSLAAQGAKPEQFF. In DNA, the CDR3 is TGTGCCAGCAGCTTAGCTGCCCAGGGGGCGAAGCCTGAGCAGTTCTTC. The chain recombines TRBV11-3 with TRBJ2-1; 8 bases fit TRBD1. Trimming at V came to 1 base and at J to 9 bases, leaving 11 bases not matched to a gene. The CDR3 is made up of 16 amino acids. In germline, CDR1 is SGHNT, CDR2 YENEEA. Together with reference TRBV11-3 and TRBJ2-1, the CDR3 gives the full variable domain: EAGVVQSPRYKIIEKKQPVAFWCNPISGHNTLYWYLQNLGQGPELLIRYENEEAVDDSQLPKDRFSAERLKGVDSTLKIQPAELGDSAVYLCASSLAAQGAKPEQFFGPGTRLTVL.

V is TRBV30 and J is TRBJ1-3; 9 bases line up with TRBD1. This CDR3 is 15 amino acids long. V shed 3 bases and J 3 bases; nucleotides not matched to a gene: 6. In germline, CDR1 is GTSNPN, CDR2 SVGIG (reference sequence). The CDR3 DNA reads as TGTGCCTGGAGGAGACAGGGGGATGTTGGAAACACCATATATTTT. It yields the protein CAWRRQGDVGNTIYF.

The chain carries TRBV30 and TRBJ1-3, with D maybe TRBD1 (5 bases). The V end lost 3 bases, the J end lost 4 bases, and 16 bases lay between the germline ends. Germline CDR1 GTSNPN, CDR2 SVGIG (reference sequence). This CDR3 has 15 residues. CDR3 DNA: TGTGCCTGGAGCGCCGGGACTTACTCCGGAAACACCATATATTTT. This translates into CAWSAGTYSGNTIYF. Full variable domain (remainder filled in from reference TRBV30 and TRBJ1-3): SQTIHQWPATLVQPVGSPLSLECTVEGTSNPNLYWYRQAAGRGLQLLFYSVGIGQISSEVPQNLSASRPQDRQFILSSKKLLLSDSGFYLCAWSAGTYSGNTIYFGEGSWLTVV.

V gene TRBV19 combines with J gene TRBJ2-2, with D possibly TRBD1 on 6 matching bases. V was trimmed by 5 bases and J by 8 bases, leaving 12 bases between them. The CDR3 has 13 amino acids. CDR1 is LNHDA, CDR2 SQIVND, per germline (reference sequence). CDR3 nucleotides: TGTGCCAGTAGTTTGCAGGGGCCGGGGGAGCTGTTTTTT. This sequence encodes CASSLQGPGELFF.

The rearrangement links TRBV29-1 to TRBJ1-2, with a tentative D call TRBD1 (5 bases). CDR3 size: 10 residues. The V gene lost 5 bases and the J gene lost 7 bases, with 8 bases spanning the gap. CDR1 is SQVTM and CDR2 is ANQGSEA in the germline V gene. DNA for the CDR3: TGCAGCGTTAAAACAGGTGGCTACACCTTC. Translating it yields CSVKTGGYTF.

The chain has TRBV6-2 or TRBV6-3 and TRBJ1-5; 9 nucleotides align to TRBD1. J gave up 7 bases and V 2 bases, and 9 bases lay outside the gene matches. The CDR3 runs to 16 residues. The germline gives CDR1 MNHEY, CDR2 SVGEGT. CDR3 in DNA: TGTGCCAGCAGTTACCGCCGGGACAGGGTAGGACAGCCCCAGCATTTT. Residues: CASSYRRDRVGQPQHF.

V and J are TRBV7-9 and TRBJ2-3; TRBD1 matches 12 bases. The CDR3 consists of 13 residues. The germline CDR1 and CDR2 sequences are SEHNR and FQNEAQ (reference sequence). V was pared by 5 bases and J by 9 bases, with 3 bases of the junction left unmatched. CDR3 sequence (DNA): TGTGCCAGCAGCCGGGACAGGGGGCACACGCAGTATTTT. Its translation: CASSRDRGHTQYF. Full variable domain (rest looked up from reference TRBV7-9 and TRBJ2-3): DTGVSQNPRHKITKRGQNVTFRCDPISEHNRLYWYRQTLGQGPEFLTYFQNEAQLEKSRLLSDRFSAERPKGSFSTLEIQRTEQGDSAMYLCASSRDRGHTQYFGPGTRLTVL.

V usage is TRBV15 and J usage is TRBJ2-5; D is possibly TRBD2 (6 bases). Trimming removed 5 bases at V and 5 bases at J, with 18 bases between. This CDR3 has 15 amino acids. The germline V gene encodes CDR1 LNHNV and CDR2 YYDKDF (reference sequence). This chain's CDR3 is CATSWGTGTLETQYF. In nucleotides, the CDR3 is TGTGCCACCAGCTGGGGGACTGGCACGTTGGAGACCCAGTACTTC.

The rearrangement uses TRBV7-2 and TRBJ2-3, with D unresolved. This CDR3 has 12 residues. In germline, CDR1 is SGHTA, CDR2 FQGNSA. Trimming pared 5 bases from V and 8 bases from J, leaving 11 bases between. DNA of the CDR3: TGTGCCAGCAGCGTAAGGTCGGGTACGCAGTATTTT. Its translation is CASSVRSGTQYF.

The chain recombines TRBV5-1 with TRBJ1-5, with D perhaps matching TRBD1 (5 bases). V was shortened by 0 bases and J by 5 bases, with 12 bases between the two germline ends. The CDR3 contains 15 residues. Looked up from germline, CDR1 is SGHRS and CDR2 is YFSETQ. The CDR3: CASSLAGGPHQPQHF. In nucleotides, the CDR3 is TGCGCCAGCAGCTTGGCGGGGGGTCCCCATCAGCCCCAGCATTTT.

The V gene is TRBV6-5, the J gene TRBJ1-5; a weak D match, TRBD1 (6 bases). V lost 8 bases, J lost 4 bases, and 12 bases lay in between. The V gene's germline CDR1 is MNHEY and CDR2 SVGAGI. This CDR3 is 13 amino acids long. Written as DNA, the CDR3 is TGTGCCAGCTCAACAGGGATTAATCAGCCCCAGCATTTT. This codes for CASSTGINQPQHF.

The chain links TRBV9 to TRBJ1-4; no clear D gene. This CDR3 is built from 14 residues. The V gene's germline CDR1 is SGDLS and CDR2 YYNGEE. V was trimmed by 3 bases and J by 0 bases, leaving 6 bases between them. The CDR3 is CASSATATNEKLFF. CDR3 DNA: TGTGCCAGCAGCGCAACAGCAACTAATGAAAAACTGTTTTTT. The full variable domain, its missing parts supplied by reference TRBV9 and TRBJ1-4, is DSGVTQTPKHLITATGQRVTLRCSPRSGDLSVYWYQQSLDQGLQFLIQYYNGEERAKGNILERFSAQQFPDLHSELNLSSLELGDSALYFCASSATATNEKLFFGSGTQLSVL.

This chain joins TRBV12-3 or TRBV12-4 and TRBJ1-2, with 7 bases lining up with TRBD1. CDR3 length: 12 residues. With 3 bases clipped from V and 11 bases from J, the junction kept 6 bases outside the gene matches. The CDR3 here is CASSFTGASYTF. The CDR3 coding sequence is TGTGCCAGCAGTTTCACAGGGGCCTCTTACACCTTC.

The chain is built from TRBV3-1 (or the pseudogene TRBV3-2) and TRBJ1-3; maybe TRBD1 (6 bases). The CDR3 has 15 residues. Trimming stripped 4 bases from V and 1 base from J, with 11 bases between. Germline CDR1 LGHDT, CDR2 YNNKEL (reference sequence). CDR3: CASSRNRESGNTIYF. CDR3 nucleotides: TGTGCCAGCAGCCGAAACAGGGAATCTGGAAACACCATATATTTT.

The rearrangement joins TRBV29-1 to TRBJ2-3; weak D call: TRBD2 (5 bases). Germline lookup yields CDR1 SQVTM and CDR2 ANQGSEA. The CDR3 contains 11 residues. The CDR3: CTFSRESTQYF. CDR3 coding DNA: TGCACCTTCTCGAGGGAGAGTACGCAGTATTTT.

The chain links TRBV27 to TRBJ1-2; TRBD1 matches at 11 bases. Germline V gene sequence: CDR1 MNHEY, CDR2 SMNVEV (reference sequence). The length of the CDR3 is 15 residues. V lost 5 bases and J lost 0; bases outside the gene matches: 2. The chain's CDR3 is CASSPGQGANYGYTF. DNA for the CDR3: TGTGCCAGCAGTCCGGGACAGGGGGCTAACTATGGCTACACCTTC.

V and J are TRBV9 and TRBJ1-1, with 9 bases that match TRBD1. The CDR3 contains 15 residues. CDR1 SGDLS and CDR2 YYNGEE come from the germline V gene. The trim removed 0 bases at V and 4 bases at J, leaving 4 bases unmatched. The CDR3 region is CASSVGGQGSTEAFF. CDR3 in DNA: TGTGCCAGCAGCGTAGGGGGACAGGGTTCCACTGAAGCTTTCTTT.

This clone was seen a few times. This chain uses TRBV3-1 (or the pseudogene TRBV3-2) with TRBJ1-4; the D is unclear. Trimming removed 1 base at V and 14 bases at J, with 17 bases between. Germline V gene data show CDR1 as LGHDT and CDR2 as YNNKEL (reference sequence). This CDR3 is 14 amino acids long. The DNA of the CDR3 is TGTGCCAGCAGCCAAGGTTCAACTGAGGGAGGTCTGTTTTTT. It specifies CASSQGSTEGGLFF.

The chain recombines TRBV5-1 with TRBJ1-1; 8 bases map to TRBD1. Germline CDR1 SGHRS, CDR2 YFSETQ. Losses at the gene ends were 2 bases for V and 3 bases for J; bases not matched to a gene: 6. This CDR3 is built from 15 residues. DNA for the CDR3: TGCGCCAGCAGCTTCTTCGACAGGGGCGACACTGAAGCTTTCTTT. This codes for CASSFFDRGDTEAFF.

J is TRBJ2-7 and V is TRBV28, with 7 bases fitting TRBD1. Unmatched junction bases numbered 12, after V lost 6 bases and J lost 4 bases. The CDR3 is made up of 15 amino acids. The germline V gene encodes CDR1 MDHEN and CDR2 SYDVKM. CDR3 sequence: CASSTPGQSSYEQYF. The CDR3 region has the DNA TGTGCCAGCAGCACCCCGGGACAGTCATCTTACGAGCAGTACTTC.

The gene calls are TRBV4-3 and TRBJ1-3; the D is unclear. Trimming cost V 1 base and J 1 base, with 2 bases left between them. The CDR3 contains 13 residues. Germline loops: CDR1 LGHNA, CDR2 YSLEER. As DNA, the CDR3 is TGCGCCAGCAGCCAAGTATCTGGAAACACCATATATTTT. Its translation is CASSQVSGNTIYF.

The chain couples TRBV6-2 or TRBV6-3 to TRBJ2-6; 10 bases match TRBD2. CDR1 is MNHEY and CDR2 is SVGEGT in the germline V gene. The CDR3 runs 20 residues. V lost 4 bases to trimming and J lost 0 bases; unmatched junction nucleotides: 12. CDR3 DNA sequence: TGTGCCAGCAGTTTCTCTTCCTGGACTAGCGGCTACTCTGGGGCCAACGTCCTGACTTTC. Its translation: CASSFSSWTSGYSGANVLTF.

This clone was counted a few times. The V and J genes are TRBV14 and TRBJ2-1, with TRBD2 identical over 12 bases. The CDR3 contains 15 residues. After removal of 0 bases from V and 8 bases from J, the junction contained 2 bases not matched to a gene. From germline, CDR1 is SGHDN and CDR2 FVKESK. This CDR3 is CASSQDWTSGDEQFF. CDR3 coding DNA: TGTGCCAGCAGCCAAGATTGGACTAGCGGGGATGAGCAGTTCTTC.

The chain combines TRBV7-9 with TRBJ2-7; TRBD2 might be the D (5 bases). The CDR3 runs to 14 residues. Trimming took 4 bases from V and 3 from J, leaving 13 bases between them. CDR1 and CDR2 from the germline V gene are SEHNR and FQNEAQ (reference sequence). The chain's CDR3 is CASSSGFGNYEQYF. Here the CDR3 DNA reads TGTGCCAGCAGCTCGGGATTCGGGAACTACGAGCAGTACTTC.

The genes are TRBV19 and TRBJ1-1; the D is unclear. CDR3 length: 15 amino acids. The germline V and J ends were trimmed by 7 bases and 4 bases, with 19 bases remaining between them. Germline V gene sequence: CDR1 LNHDA, CDR2 SQIVND (reference sequence). The CDR3 coding sequence is TGTGCCAGTACCCGCCGGCGAGAGGGCTTCACTGAAGCTTTCTTT. Its translation: CASTRRREGFTEAFF.

CDR3 residues: CASSRGSGIHNSPLHF. CDR3 bases: TGTGCCAGCAGCAGGGGGAGCGGTATCCATAATTCACCCCTCCACTTT. The chain employs TRBV28 and TRBJ1-6; TRBD1 matches 7 bases. Per germline, CDR1 MDHEN and CDR2 SYDVKM. The CDR3 loop spans 16 amino acids. Losses at the gene ends were 6 bases for V and 5 bases for J; bases not matched to a gene: 10.

The chain is built from TRBV19 and TRBJ2-3; 8 bases agree with TRBD1. There are 16 residues in the CDR3. The V and J ends lost 5 bases and 0 bases, in that order; junction bases with no gene match: 7. From germline, CDR1 is LNHDA and CDR2 SQIVND (reference sequence). Written as DNA, the CDR3 is TGTGCCAGTAGTTTTGGACAGGGAACTAGCACAGATACGCAGTATTTT. It translates to CASSFGQGTSTDTQYF.

The CDR3 loop reads CASSPKRYTF. CDR3 bases: TGTGCCAGCAGCCCTAAGCGCTACACCTTC. The J gene is TRBJ1-2, the V gene TRBV9; the D is unclear. Germline V CDR1 and CDR2: SGDLS, YYNGEE. The CDR3 runs 10 residues. V was pared by 4 bases and J by 9 bases, with 7 bases between.